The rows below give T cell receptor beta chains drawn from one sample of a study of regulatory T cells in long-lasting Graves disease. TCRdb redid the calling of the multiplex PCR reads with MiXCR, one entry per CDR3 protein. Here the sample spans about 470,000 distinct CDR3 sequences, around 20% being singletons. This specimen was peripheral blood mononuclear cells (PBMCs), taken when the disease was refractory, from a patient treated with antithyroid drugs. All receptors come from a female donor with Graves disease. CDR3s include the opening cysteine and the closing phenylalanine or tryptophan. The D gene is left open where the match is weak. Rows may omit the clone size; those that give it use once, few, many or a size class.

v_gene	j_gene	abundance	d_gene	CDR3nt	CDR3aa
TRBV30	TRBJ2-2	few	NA	TGTGCCTGGAGTGTCGGGGTTGCGAACACCGGGGAGCTGTTTTTT	CAWSVGVANTGELFF
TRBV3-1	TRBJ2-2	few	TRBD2	TGTGCCAGCGCCCGACTAGCGGGGAACACCGGGGAGCTGTTTTTT	CASARLAGNTGELFF
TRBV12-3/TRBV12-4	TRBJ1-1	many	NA	TGTGCCAGCAGTCCACCGGACAGTATGAACACTGAAGCTTTCTTT	CASSPPDSMNTEAFF
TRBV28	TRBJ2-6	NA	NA	TGTGCCAGCATAAAAGGGTGGCCCGGGGCCAACGTCCTGACTTTC	CASIKGWPGANVLTF
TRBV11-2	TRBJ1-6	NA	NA	TGTGCCAGCAGCTTAGAAGCGATTTCACCCCTCCACTTT	CASSLEAISPLHF
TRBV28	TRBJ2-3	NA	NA	TGTGCCAGCAGATGGACTAAGCATACGCAGTATTTT	CASRWTKHTQYF
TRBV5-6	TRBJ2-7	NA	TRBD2	TGTGCCAGCAGCTCCACGGGGACTAGCGGGACCTACGAGCAGTACTTC	CASSSTGTSGTYEQYF
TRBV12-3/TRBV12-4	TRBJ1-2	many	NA	TGTGCCAGCAGTTCCCGGGCCGGGGGGATATATGGCTACACCTTC	CASSSRAGGIYGYTF
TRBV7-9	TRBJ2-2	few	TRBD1	TGTGCCAGCAGCACCAATACCGGGACAGGGAGTACCGGGGAGCTGTTTTTT	CASSTNTGTGSTGELFF
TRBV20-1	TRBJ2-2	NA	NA	TGCAGTGCCGCCGGACAGATTAACACCGGGGAGCTGTTTTTT	CSAAGQINTGELFF
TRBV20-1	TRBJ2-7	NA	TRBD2	TGCAGTGCTAGTCCTAGCGGGGGACCTTCCCTTCAGTACGAGCAGTACTTC	CSASPSGGPSLQYEQYF
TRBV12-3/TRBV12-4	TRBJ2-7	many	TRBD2	TGTGCCAGCAGTCTCCCGACTAGCGGGAGAGGGGAGCAGTACTTC	CASSLPTSGRGEQYF
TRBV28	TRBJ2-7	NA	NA	TGTGCCTGCACCCTGGACTCAGCCTACGAGCAGTACTTC	CACTLDSAYEQYF
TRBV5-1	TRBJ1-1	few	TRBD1	TGCGCCAGCAGCCGTGACAGGGGGCGTAAGGACACTGAAGCTTTCTTT	CASSRDRGRKDTEAFF